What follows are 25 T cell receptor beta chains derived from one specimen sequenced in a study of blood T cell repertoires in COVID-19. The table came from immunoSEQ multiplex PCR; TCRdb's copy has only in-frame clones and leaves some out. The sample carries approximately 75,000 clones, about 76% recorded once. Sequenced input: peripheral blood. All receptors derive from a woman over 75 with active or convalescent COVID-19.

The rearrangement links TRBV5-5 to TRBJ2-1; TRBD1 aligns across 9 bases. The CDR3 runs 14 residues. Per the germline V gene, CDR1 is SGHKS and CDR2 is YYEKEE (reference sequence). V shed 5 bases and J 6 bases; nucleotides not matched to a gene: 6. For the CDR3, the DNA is TGTGCCAGCAGTTCTGGGACAGGGCCCAATGAGCAGTTCTTC. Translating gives CASSSGTGPNEQFF.

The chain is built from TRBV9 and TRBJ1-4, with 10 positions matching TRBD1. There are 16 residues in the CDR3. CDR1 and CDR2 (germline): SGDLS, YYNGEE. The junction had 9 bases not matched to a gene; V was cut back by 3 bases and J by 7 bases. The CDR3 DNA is TGTGCCAGCAGCGCCGGTTTGGGGACAGGGGCTGAAAAACTGTTTTTT. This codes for CASSAGLGTGAEKLFF.

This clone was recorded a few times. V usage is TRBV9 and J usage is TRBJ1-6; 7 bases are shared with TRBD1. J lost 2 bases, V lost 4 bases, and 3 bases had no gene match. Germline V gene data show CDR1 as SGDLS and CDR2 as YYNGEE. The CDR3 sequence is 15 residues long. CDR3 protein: CASSRDSTYNSPLHF. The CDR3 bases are TGTGCCAGCAGCCGGGACAGTACCTATAATTCACCCCTCCACTTT.

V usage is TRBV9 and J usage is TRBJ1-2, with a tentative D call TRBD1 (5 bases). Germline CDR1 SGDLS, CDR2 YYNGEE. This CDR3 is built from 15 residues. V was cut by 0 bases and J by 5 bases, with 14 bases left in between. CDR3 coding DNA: TGTGCCAGCAGCGTAGAGGTTGGGGCATTTTATGGCTACACCTTC. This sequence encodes CASSVEVGAFYGYTF.

The CDR3 coding sequence is TGTGCCAGCAGTTTATTGCGGATCTCTGGAAACACCATATATTTT. Translation: CASSLLRISGNTIYF. The chain has TRBV28 and TRBJ1-3; D is ambiguous. The V and J ends lost 1 base and 0 bases respectively, with 7 bases between them. The germline V gene has CDR1 MDHEN and CDR2 SYDVKM. The CDR3 loop spans 15 amino acids.

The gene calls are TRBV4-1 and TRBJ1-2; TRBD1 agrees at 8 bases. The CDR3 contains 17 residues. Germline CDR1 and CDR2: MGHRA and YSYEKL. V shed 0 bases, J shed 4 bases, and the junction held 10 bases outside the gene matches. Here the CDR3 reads CASSQDLRTGLFYGYTF. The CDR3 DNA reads TGCGCCAGCAGCCAAGACCTGCGGACAGGGCTATTCTATGGCTACACCTTC.

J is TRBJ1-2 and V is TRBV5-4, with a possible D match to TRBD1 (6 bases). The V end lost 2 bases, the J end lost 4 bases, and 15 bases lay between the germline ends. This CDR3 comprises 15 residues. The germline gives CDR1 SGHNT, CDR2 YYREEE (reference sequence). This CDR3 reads CASSFGESGVYGYTF. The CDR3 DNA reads TGTGCCAGCAGCTTTGGGGAGTCAGGGGTCTATGGCTACACCTTC.

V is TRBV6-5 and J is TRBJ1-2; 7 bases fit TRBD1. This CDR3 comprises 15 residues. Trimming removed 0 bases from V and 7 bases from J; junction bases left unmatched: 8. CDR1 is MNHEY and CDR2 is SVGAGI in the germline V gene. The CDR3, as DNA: TGTGCCAGCAGTTACTCAGACAGGGCAAGGGGTGGCTACACCTTC. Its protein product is CASSYSDRARGGYTF.

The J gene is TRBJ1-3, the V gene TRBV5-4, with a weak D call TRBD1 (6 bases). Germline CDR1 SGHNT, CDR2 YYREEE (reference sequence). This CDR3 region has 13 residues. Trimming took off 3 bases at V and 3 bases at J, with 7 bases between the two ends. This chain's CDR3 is CASSSRGGNTIYF. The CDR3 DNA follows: TGTGCCAGCAGCTCCAGGGGTGGAAACACCATATATTTT.

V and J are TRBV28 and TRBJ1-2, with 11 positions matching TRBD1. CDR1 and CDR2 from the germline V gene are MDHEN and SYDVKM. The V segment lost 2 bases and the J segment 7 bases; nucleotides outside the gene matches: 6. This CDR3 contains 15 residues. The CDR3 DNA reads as TGTGCCAGCAGTTTAGAGGGACAGGGGGTTGGTGGCTACACCTTC. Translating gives CASSLEGQGVGGYTF.

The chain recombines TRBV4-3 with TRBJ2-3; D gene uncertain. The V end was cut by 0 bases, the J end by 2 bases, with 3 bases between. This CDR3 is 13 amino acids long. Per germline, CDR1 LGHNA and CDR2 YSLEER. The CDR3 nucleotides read TGCGCCAGCAGCCAAGACTACACAGATACGCAGTATTTT. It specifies CASSQDYTDTQYF.

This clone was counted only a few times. The CDR3 spells CASSLVGGANNEQFF. In DNA, the CDR3 is TGTGCCAGCAGCTTAGTTGGGGGGGCTAACAATGAGCAGTTCTTC. The gene calls are TRBV7-2 and TRBJ2-1; D may be TRBD2 (7 bases). The V gene's germline CDR1 is SGHTA and CDR2 FQGNSA. Between the trimmed V and J ends, which lost 1 base and 5 bases, there was a span of 12 bases. CDR3 length equals 15 residues.

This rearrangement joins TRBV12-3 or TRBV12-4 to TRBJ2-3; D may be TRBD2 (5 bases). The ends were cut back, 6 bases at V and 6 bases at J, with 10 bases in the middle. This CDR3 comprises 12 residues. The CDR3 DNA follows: TGTGCCAGCAGGGCTACTAGTGATACGCAGTATTTT. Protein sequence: CASRATSDTQYF.

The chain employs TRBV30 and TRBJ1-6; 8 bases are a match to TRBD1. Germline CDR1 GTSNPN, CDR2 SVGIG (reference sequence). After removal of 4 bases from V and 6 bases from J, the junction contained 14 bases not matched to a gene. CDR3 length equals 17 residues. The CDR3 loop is CAWKGKGTGRINSPLHF. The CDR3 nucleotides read TGTGCCTGGAAGGGTAAGGGGACAGGCCGAATTAATTCACCCCTCCACTTT.

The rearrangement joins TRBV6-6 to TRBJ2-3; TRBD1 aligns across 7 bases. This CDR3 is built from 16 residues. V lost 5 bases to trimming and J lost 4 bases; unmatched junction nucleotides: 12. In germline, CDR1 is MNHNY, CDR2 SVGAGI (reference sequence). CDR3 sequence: CASSGQVDPRADTQYF. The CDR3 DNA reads TGTGCCAGCAGTGGACAGGTCGACCCGAGGGCAGATACGCAGTATTTT.

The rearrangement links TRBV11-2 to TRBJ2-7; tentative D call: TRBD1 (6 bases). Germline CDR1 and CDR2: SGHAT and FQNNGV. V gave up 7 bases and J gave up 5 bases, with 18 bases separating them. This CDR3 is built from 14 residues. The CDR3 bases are TGTGCCAGCAACACTATTAGGGGGTTGGACGAGCAGTACTTC. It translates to CASNTIRGLDEQYF.

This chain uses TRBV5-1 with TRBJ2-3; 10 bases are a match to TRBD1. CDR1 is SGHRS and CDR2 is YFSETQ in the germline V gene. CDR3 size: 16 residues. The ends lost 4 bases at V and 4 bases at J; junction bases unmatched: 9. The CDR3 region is CASSRTLGQGSDTQYF. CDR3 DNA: TGCGCCAGCAGCCGTACCCTGGGACAGGGGTCAGATACGCAGTATTTT.

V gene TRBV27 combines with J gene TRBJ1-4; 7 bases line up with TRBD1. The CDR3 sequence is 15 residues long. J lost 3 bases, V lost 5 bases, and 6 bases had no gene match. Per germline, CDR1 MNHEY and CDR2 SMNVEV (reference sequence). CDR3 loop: CASSITGAANEKLFF. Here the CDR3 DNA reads TGTGCCAGCAGTATCACAGGGGCGGCTAATGAAAAACTGTTTTTT. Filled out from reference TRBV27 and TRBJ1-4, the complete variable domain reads EAQVTQNPRYLITVTGKKLTVTCSQNMNHEYMSWYRQDPGLGLRQIYYSMNVEVTDKGDVPEGYKVSRKEKRNFPLILESPSPNQTSLYFCASSITGAANEKLFFGSGTQLSVL.

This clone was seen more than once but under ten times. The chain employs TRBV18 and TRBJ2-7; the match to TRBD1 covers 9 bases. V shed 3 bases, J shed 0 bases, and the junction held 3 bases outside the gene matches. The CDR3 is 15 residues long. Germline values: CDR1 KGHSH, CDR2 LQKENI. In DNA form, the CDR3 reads TGTGCCAGCTCACCTGGGACAGGGAACTCCTACGAGCAGTACTTC. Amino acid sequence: CASSPGTGNSYEQYF.

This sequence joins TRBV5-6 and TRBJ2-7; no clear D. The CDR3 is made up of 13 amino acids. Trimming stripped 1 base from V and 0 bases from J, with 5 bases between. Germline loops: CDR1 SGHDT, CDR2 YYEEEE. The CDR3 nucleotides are TGTGCCAGCAGCTTGCACGGCTCCTACGAGCAGTACTTC. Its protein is CASSLHGSYEQYF.

The CDR3 sequence is CASREGRNTEAFF. The CDR3 region has the DNA TGTGCCAGTAGGGAAGGGAGAAACACTGAAGCTTTCTTT. The chain has TRBV19 and TRBJ1-1, with D hard to call. The germline V and J ends were trimmed by 6 bases and 2 bases, with 10 bases remaining between them. This CDR3 comprises 13 residues. CDR1 is LNHDA and CDR2 is SQIVND in the germline V gene (reference sequence).

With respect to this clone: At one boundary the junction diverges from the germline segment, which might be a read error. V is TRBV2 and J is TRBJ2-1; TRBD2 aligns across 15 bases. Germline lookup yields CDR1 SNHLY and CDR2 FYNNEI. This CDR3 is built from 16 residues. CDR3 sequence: CASREGTSGGYNEQFF. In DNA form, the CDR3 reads TGTGCCAGCAGAGAAGGGACTAGCGGGGGGTACAATGAGCAGTTCTTC. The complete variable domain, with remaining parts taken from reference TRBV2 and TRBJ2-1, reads EPEVTQTPSHQVTQMGQEVILRCVPISNHLYFYWYRQILGQKVEFLVSFYNNEISEKSEIFDDQFSVERPDGSNFTLKIRSTKLEDSAMYFCASREGTSGGYNEQFFGPGTRLTVL.

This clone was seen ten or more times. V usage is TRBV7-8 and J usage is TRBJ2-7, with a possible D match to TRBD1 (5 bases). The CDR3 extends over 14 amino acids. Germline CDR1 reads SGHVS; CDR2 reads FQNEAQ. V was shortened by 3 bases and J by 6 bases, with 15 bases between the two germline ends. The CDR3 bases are TGTGCCAGCAGCTTGTTACAAGGGGCCTCCGAGCAGTACTTC. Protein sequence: CASSLLQGASEQYF.

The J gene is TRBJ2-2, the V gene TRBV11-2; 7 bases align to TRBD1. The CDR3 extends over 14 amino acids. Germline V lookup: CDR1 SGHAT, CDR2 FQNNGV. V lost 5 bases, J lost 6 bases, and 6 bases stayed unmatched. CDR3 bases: TGTGCCAGCAGCCTGGGACAGAGCGCCGGGGAGCTGTTTTTT. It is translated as CASSLGQSAGELFF. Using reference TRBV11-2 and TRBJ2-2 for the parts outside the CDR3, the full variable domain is EAGVAQSPRYKIIEKRQSVAFWCNPISGHATLYWYQQILGQGPKLLIQFQNNGVVDDSQLPKDRFSAERLKGVDSTLKIQPAKLEDSAVYLCASSLGQSAGELFFGEGSRLTVL.

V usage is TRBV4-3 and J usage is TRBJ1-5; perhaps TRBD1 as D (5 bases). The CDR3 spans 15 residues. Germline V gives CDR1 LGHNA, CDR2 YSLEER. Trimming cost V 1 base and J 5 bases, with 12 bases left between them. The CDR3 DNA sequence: TGCGCCAGCAGCCAAGGGGGGGGAGACTATCAGCCCCAGCATTTT. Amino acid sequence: CASSQGGGDYQPQHF.